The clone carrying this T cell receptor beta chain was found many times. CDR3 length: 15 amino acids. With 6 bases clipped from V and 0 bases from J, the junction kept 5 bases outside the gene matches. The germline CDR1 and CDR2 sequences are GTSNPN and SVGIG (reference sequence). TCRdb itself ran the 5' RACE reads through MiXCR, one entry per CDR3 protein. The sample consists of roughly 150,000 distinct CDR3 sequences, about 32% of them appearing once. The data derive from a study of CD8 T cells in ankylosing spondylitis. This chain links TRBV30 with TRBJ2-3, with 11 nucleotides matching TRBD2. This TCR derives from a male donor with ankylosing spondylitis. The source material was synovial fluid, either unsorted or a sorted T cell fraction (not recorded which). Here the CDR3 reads CACSSGGTSTDTQYF. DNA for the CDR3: TGTGCCTGCTCTAGCGGGGGGACTAGCACAGATACGCAGTATTTT.